A selection of T cell receptor beta chains follows, all from one sample in a study of blood T cell repertoires in COVID-19. Clones were read by immunoSEQ multiplex PCR, and TCRdb kept only the in-frame ones, dropping some. The sample carries fewer than 150,000 clones, approximately 85% recorded once. Source material: peripheral blood. These TCRs come from a human donor in a cohort sampled during active COVID-19. Both conserved end residues are part of each CDR3. The D gene is left open where the match is weak. Clone sizes are given selectively: once, few, many, or a class where the clone is expanded.

d_call j_call clone_size v_call cdr3_aa cdr3_nt
TRBD1 TRBJ1-3 once TRBV7-9 CASSPTGGNGNTIYF TGTGCCAGCAGCCCCACAGGGGGCAATGGAAACACCATATATTTT
TRBD1 TRBJ2-5 NA TRBV18 CASSTNRGRGGETQYF TGTGCCAGCTCTACCAACAGGGGAAGAGGGGGAGAGACCCAGTACTTC
NA TRBJ1-5 NA TRBV19 CASRNPGSNQPQHF TGTGCCAGTAGGAACCCGGGGAGCAATCAGCCCCAGCATTTT
TRBD2 TRBJ2-3 NA TRBV10-3 CAISEASGSLTDTQYF TGTGCCATCAGTGAGGCTAGCGGCTCACTTACGGATACGCAGTATTTT
NA TRBJ2-3 NA TRBV24-1 CATSETGSTDTQYF TGTGCCACCAGTGAAACCGGGTCGACAGATACGCAGTATTTT
TRBD2 TRBJ2-5 NA TRBV3-1/TRBV3-2 CASSQEGLVQETQYF TGTGCCAGCAGCCAAGAGGGACTAGTGCAAGAGACCCAGTACTTC
TRBD2 TRBJ2-5 NA TRBV14 CASSSSGRETQYF TGTGCCAGCAGCTCTAGCGGGAGGGAGACCCAGTACTTC
TRBD2 TRBJ2-2 NA TRBV19 CASSIAVAGGNTGELFF TGTGCCAGTAGTATAGCGGTAGCGGGAGGGAACACCGGGGAGCTGTTTTTT
NA TRBJ1-2 NA TRBV2 CASSENGDRRGGYTF TGTGCCAGCAGTGAAAATGGAGACAGGAGAGGCGGCTACACCTTC
TRBD1 TRBJ1-2 NA TRBV10-3 CAISEDLTGDGYTF TGTGCCATCAGTGAGGATTTGACAGGGGATGGCTACACCTTC
TRBD2 TRBJ2-3 NA TRBV7-2 CASSTPGLAGGGDTQYF TGTGCCAGCAGCACACCGGGACTAGCGGGAGGTGGGGATACGCAGTATTTT
TRBD2 TRBJ2-5 NA TRBV19 CASSRTSGGAETQYF TGTGCCAGTAGTAGGACTAGCGGGGGGGCAGAGACCCAGTACTTC
TRBD2 TRBJ2-3 NA TRBV24-1 CATSDNGLAGGSTDTQYF TGTGCCACCAGTGATAACGGACTAGCGGGAGGGAGCACAGATACGCAGTATTTT
TRBD2 TRBJ2-2 NA TRBV27 CASRAGGNMDGELFF TGTGCCAGCAGGGCGGGAGGGAATATGGACGGGGAGCTGTTTTTT
TRBD2 TRBJ2-3 NA TRBV3-1/TRBV3-2 CASSDTGGKDTQYF TGTGCCAGCAGCGATACGGGAGGGAAAGATACGCAGTATTTT
TRBD1 TRBJ1-4 NA TRBV5-1 CASSLTGALGEKLFF TGCGCCAGCAGCCTAACAGGGGCCCTAGGGGAAAAACTGTTTTTT
NA TRBJ1-5 NA TRBV19 CASSIDGETQPQHF TGTGCCAGTAGTATAGATGGGGAGACACAGCCCCAGCATTTT
NA TRBJ1-2 NA TRBV30 CAWRASIDYGYTF TGTGCCTGGAGAGCGTCCATCGATTATGGCTACACCTTC
TRBD1 TRBJ1-5 NA TRBV6-5 CASRSSGTGNQPQHF TGTGCCAGCAGGTCATCCGGGACAGGGAATCAGCCCCAGCATTTT
TRBD2 TRBJ2-3 NA TRBV4-1 CASRFIAGGPGDTQYF TGCGCCAGCAGGTTTATAGCGGGAGGGCCGGGAGATACGCAGTATTTT
NA TRBJ1-2 NA TRBV5-6 CASSPTGNYGYTF TGTGCCAGCAGCCCTACAGGGAACTATGGCTACACCTTC
TRBD1 TRBJ1-4 NA TRBV19 CASSFARGVGEKLFF TGTGCCAGTAGTTTCGCCAGGGGGGTAGGTGAAAAACTGTTTTTT
NA TRBJ1-1 NA TRBV5-1 CASSLAGTRNTEAFF TGCGCCAGCAGCTTGGCCGGGACACGGAACACTGAAGCTTTCTTT
NA TRBJ1-1 many TRBV2 CASTTYSMAFF TGTGCCAGCACGACCTATAGCATGGCTTTCTTT
NA TRBJ1-1 few TRBV2 CASGRATEAFF TGTGCCAGCGGCAGGGCCACTGAAGCTTTCTTT
NA TRBJ1-2 NA TRBV5-5 CASSFAGVDYGYTF TGTGCCAGCAGCTTTGCAGGGGTGGACTATGGCTACACCTTC
NA TRBJ2-1 few TRBV6-2/TRBV6-3 CASGSGTHEQFF TGTGCCAGCGGTTCAGGCACGCATGAGCAGTTCTTC
NA TRBJ1-6 NA TRBV27 CASSPLTVSSPLHF TGTGCCAGCAGCCCCTTGACAGTCAGTTCACCCCTCCACTTT
NA TRBJ2-3 NA TRBV11-3 CASSLGRGPRNTQYF TGTGCCAGCAGCTTAGGGAGGGGGCCTCGTAATACGCAGTATTTT
NA TRBJ2-1 NA TRBV28 CASSNPLGGGPYNEQFF TGTGCCAGCAGTAATCCCTTAGGGGGAGGGCCCTACAATGAGCAGTTCTTC
TRBD1 TRBJ1-6 NA TRBV7-2 CASSFEDRDKYNSPLHF TGTGCCAGCAGCTTCGAGGACAGGGATAAATATAATTCACCCCTCCACTTT
TRBD1 TRBJ1-2 NA TRBV7-6 CASSPTGGLSYTF TGTGCCAGCAGCCCCACAGGGGGCTTGAGCTACACCTTC